This T cell receptor (beta chain) was identified in a study of shared clonotypes between healthy human individuals (dated by TCRdb to about 2020). A note on the overall study: A couple of women and three men aged 18 to 49 years were included in the cohort. Libraries were prepared and TCR repertoires were sequenced by different laboratories using diverse techniques, in order to increase sequencing depth and limit assay-specific biases. The study deeply sequenced blood TCR repertoires of about 5 healthy adults to estimate repertoire size and the extent of clonotype sharing between individuals. Between about 0.8 and 9 billion PBMCs per donor were obtained by leukapheresis.

The study at large found these results: Pairwise subsampling led to the expectation that sequencing depth would affect the degree of clonotype sharing among donors. Sampling was restricted to blood, and TCR repertoires in tissues likely differ from the TCR repertoires found in blood. The small number of donors limited the genetic and exposure-history diversity represented.

The CDR3 covers 14 residues, taking in both the cysteine and the phenylalanine. CDR3 DNA is the only sequence kept; it has 42 bases, read in frame from the first base. CDR1 is given as SGHNT and CDR2 as YYREEE, both from the germline V gene (reference sequence). V lost 3 bases and J lost 10 bases; the stretch between them is 19 bases long. On this clone itself: The antigen it binds to is not known. The input lacks base qualities; no much larger clone sits a single base away.

The donors were healthy, HIV-negative adults who had no recently reported acute infections or vaccinations. Every donor was a Caucasian adult living in Nashville, Tennessee, USA. In the unsorted samples, 90 million to 100 million PBMCs were counted, and genomic DNA was extracted using the QIAamp DNA Blood Mini kit. Blood was collected by leukapheresis, and PBMCs were isolated by Ficoll-Histopaque density gradient centrifugation and then cryopreserved in liquid nitrogen vapor phase. Using the deep immunoSEQ assay, TCR CDR3 regions were amplified from genomic DNA by multiplex PCR. For each cell subset, the extracted genomic DNA was distributed evenly across all wells of several immunoSEQ 96-well plates, and each plate served as one replicate. Each replicate PCR for unsorted PBMC received 300 to 350 ng genomic DNA, equal to about 30,000 T cell genomes. Genomic DNA from unsorted PBMC was sequenced over ten immunoSEQ deep assay plates. Purified libraries were quantified with a Qubit 3.0 fluorometer, sized on a Bioanalyzer 2100, and re-quantified with the KAPA Library Quantification kit. A separate single-read 150-cycle Illumina NextSeq 550 flow cell was used to sequence each immunoSEQ 96-well plate. On the authors' methods: Because the immunoSEQ output included only junctional sequences and no quality scores, the filtering could not be the same as the filtering used for full-length reads. To assign V/J genes and CDR3, sequences were annotated using PyIR, a Python wrapper for IgBLAST v1.9, with IMGT germline references. Any read was removed if the V/J assignment was weak (E-value above 1e-6), the CDR3 was missing, or the read contained stop codons, out-of-frame junctions, or ambiguous translated residues. V3J clonotypes were defined by identical inferred V gene, J gene, and CDR3 amino acid sequence. The percentage overlap between two repertoires was calculated by dividing the number of shared unique clonotypes by the size of the smaller repertoire. Richness of each repertoire was evaluated using RTK rarefaction, the Chao1 estimator, and Recon v2.1 estimates of unobserved clonotypes. What TCRdb holds here is the immuneACCESS table cut down to in-frame rearrangements. Part of the clones is not present; checked against another copy, under half of the missing clones reflect an unresolved V gene, and the others are unexplained. V and J calls and clone size are copied from that table; D and trimming were computed from the DNA. Counted in this sample were about 480,000 clones; 79% of them appeared once. 13% of the sample rests with the top ten.

The V and J segments used are TRBV5-4 and TRBJ2-5; too little of a D gene remains to name it. The TCR sequence derives from a woman in her forties in good health. Some clones in this sample may be carry-over from other donors' samples. Sample: PBMCs. The sequenced DNA: TGTGCCAGCAGCTCTGTTGAACTTGGCAAGGACCAGTACTTC. It translates to CASSSVELGKDQYF.